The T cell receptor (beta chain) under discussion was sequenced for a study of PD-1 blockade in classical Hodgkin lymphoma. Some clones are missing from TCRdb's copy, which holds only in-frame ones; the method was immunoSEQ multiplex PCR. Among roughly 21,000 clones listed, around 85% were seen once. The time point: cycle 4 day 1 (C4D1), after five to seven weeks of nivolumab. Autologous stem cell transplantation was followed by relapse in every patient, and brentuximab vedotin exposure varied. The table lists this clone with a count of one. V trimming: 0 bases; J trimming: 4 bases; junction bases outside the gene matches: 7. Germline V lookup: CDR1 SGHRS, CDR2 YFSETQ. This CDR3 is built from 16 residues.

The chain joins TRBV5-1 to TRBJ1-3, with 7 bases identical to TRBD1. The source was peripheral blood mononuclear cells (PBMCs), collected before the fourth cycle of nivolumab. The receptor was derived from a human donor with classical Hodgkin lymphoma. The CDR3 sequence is CASSLAKTGLGNTIYF. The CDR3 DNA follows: TGCGCCAGCAGCTTGGCCAAGACAGGGCTAGGAAACACCATATATTTT.